What follows are 16 T cell receptor beta chains derived from one specimen sequenced in a study of OX40 agonist ivuxolimab in advanced cancers. The protocol was immunoSEQ multiplex PCR, while the TCRdb copy is restricted to in-frame clones and leaves out a portion. The sample has 65,000 to 70,000 clones, 80% to 85% seen once. The sequenced sample was CD4+ or CD8+ T cells sorted from blood, obtained in a trial of the OX40 agonist ivuxolimab. Every receptor here comes from an adult with an advanced solid tumor such as melanoma, head and neck, liver or kidney cancer.

This chain links TRBV4-1 with TRBJ1-1, with D unclear. V lost 1 base and J lost 6, with 18 bases in between. The germline V gene encodes CDR1 MGHRA and CDR2 YSYEKL. The CDR3 covers 16 residues. CDR3 coding DNA: TGCGCCAGCAGCCAAGTTCGACCAGAGGGCCGGCCTGAAGCTTTCTTT. Translated, it gives CASSQVRPEGRPEAFF.

Of note for this clone: At one end the junction does not follow the germline gene, possibly because of a read error. The chain has TRBV11-2 and TRBJ2-7; 7 positions agree with TRBD2. This CDR3 has 15 amino acids. Germline V gene lookup returns CDR1 SGHAT and CDR2 FQNNGV. This CDR3 is CASSLGSSGSTGQYF. In nucleotides, the CDR3 is TGTGCCAGCAGTTTAGGTTCTAGCGGTTCAACAGGGCAGTACTTC.

In this sample, this clone turned up a few times. V gene TRBV29-1 combines with J gene TRBJ2-1; D is perhaps TRBD1 (5 bases). Between the trimmed V and J ends, which lost 4 bases and 0 bases, there was a span of 7 bases. Germline V lookup: CDR1 SQVTM, CDR2 ANQGSEA. The CDR3 extends over 13 amino acids. The CDR3: CSVGTNSYNEQFF. CDR3 DNA: TGCAGCGTTGGGACAAACTCCTACAATGAGCAGTTCTTC.

This clone has only a few counts. The sample has other DNA sequences that encode this CDR3 too. The chain uses TRBV28 and TRBJ2-7, with 7 positions matching TRBD2. This CDR3 contains 16 residues. Germline CDR1 is MDHEN and CDR2 is SYDVKM. With V trimmed by 3 bases and J by 1 base, 9 bases remained unmatched. The CDR3 bases are TGTGCCAGCAGTTTCGCGCTAGCGGAACTATCCTACGAGCAGTACTTC. Its translation: CASSFALAELSYEQYF.

The chain is built from TRBV29-1 and TRBJ2-7, with 8 bases aligning to TRBD1. V dropped 7 bases and J dropped 7; count of bases not matched to a gene: 6. Germline lookup yields CDR1 SQVTM and CDR2 ANQGSEA. The length of the CDR3 is 11 residues. In nucleotides, the CDR3 is TGCAGCGGCCAGACAGGGGTTGAGCAGTACTTC. Translating gives CSGQTGVEQYF.

V is TRBV5-8 and J is TRBJ2-2, with D maybe TRBD2 (6 bases). The V end lost 1 base, the J end lost 2 bases, and 12 bases lay between the germline ends. Germline CDR1 reads SGHTS; CDR2 reads YDEGEE. The CDR3 extends over 16 amino acids. This chain's CDR3 is CASSLLGGGNTGELFF. CDR3 in DNA: TGTGCCAGCAGCTTGCTCGGGGGAGGAAACACCGGGGAGCTGTTTTTT.

The chain links TRBV15 to TRBJ2-6; unclear D gene. CDR1 LNHNV and CDR2 YYDKDF come from the germline V gene (reference sequence). This CDR3 has 20 residues. V gave up 0 bases and J gave up 0 bases, with 18 bases separating them. Here the CDR3 reads CATSRDNPRIMGSGANVLTF. CDR3 DNA sequence: TGTGCCACCAGCAGAGATAACCCCCGGATCATGGGCTCTGGGGCCAACGTCCTGACTTTC. The full variable domain, in which reference TRBV15 and TRBJ2-6 provide the parts outside the CDR3, is DAMVIQNPRYQVTQFGKPVTLSCSQTLNHNVMYWYQQKSSQAPKLLFHYYDKDFNNEADTPDNFQSRRPNTSFCFLDIRSPGLGDTAMYLCATSRDNPRIMGSGANVLTFGAGSRLTVL.

This sequence joins TRBV5-6 and TRBJ1-6; D is possibly TRBD1 (6 bases). Germline assignment: CDR1 SGHDT and CDR2 YYEEEE. CDR3 length equals 13 residues. V was shortened by 4 bases and J by 10 bases, with 12 bases between the two germline ends. The CDR3 protein is CASSITGKSPLHF. The CDR3, as DNA: TGTGCCAGCAGCATCACAGGGAAGTCACCCCTCCACTTT.

In its sample, this clone was seen a few times. This chain joins TRBV10-2 and TRBJ2-7; perhaps TRBD1 as D (7 bases). The CDR3 totals 15 residues. Germline CDR1 and CDR2: WSHSY and SAAADI. Trimming shortened V by 5 bases and J by 2 bases, and 16 bases separated the two germline ends. CDR3 sequence: CASSSEGAPPYEQYF. For the CDR3, the DNA is TGCGCCAGCAGTTCGGAGGGGGCCCCACCCTACGAGCAGTACTTC.

This sequence joins TRBV4-1 and TRBJ2-7; 11 bases fit TRBD1. J gave up 2 bases and V 5 bases, and 5 bases lay outside the gene matches. The V gene's germline CDR1 is MGHRA and CDR2 YSYEKL. The CDR3 runs 15 residues. This CDR3 reads CASSSPGQGAYEQYF. The CDR3 region has the DNA TGCGCCAGCAGCTCACCGGGACAGGGGGCCTACGAGCAGTACTTC.

This clone was counted a single time. The chain combines TRBV6-4 with TRBJ2-2; D call uncertain. The V gene lost 2 bases and the J gene lost 1 base, with 2 bases spanning the gap. The CDR3 runs 13 residues. Germline-derived CDR1 and CDR2 are MRHNA and SNTAGT. CDR3 amino acids: CASSDRNTGELFF. The CDR3 DNA sequence: TGTGCCAGCAGTGACAGGAACACCGGGGAGCTGTTTTTT.

The V and J genes are TRBV18 and TRBJ2-5; 9 bases are a match to TRBD1. CDR3 length: 15 residues. The V gene end was trimmed by 1 base and the J gene end by 5 bases; junction bases not matched to a gene: 5. Germline V CDR1 and CDR2: KGHSH, LQKENI. DNA for the CDR3: TGTGCCAGCTCACCACGGACAGGGGCTGGGGAGACCCAGTACTTC. This codes for CASSPRTGAGETQYF.

This chain links TRBV2 with TRBJ2-7; 9 positions match TRBD2. Germline-derived CDR1 and CDR2 are SNHLY and FYNNEI. The CDR3 covers 14 residues. Trimming cost V 6 bases and J 6 bases; bases outside gene matches: 9. The CDR3 nucleotides are TGTGCCAGCAGCAATAGCGGGAGTAATGCCGAGCAGTACTTC. It specifies CASSNSGSNAEQYF.

Only one count was recorded for this clone. The CDR3 nucleotides read TGTGCCAGCAGTTTCAGGTGGTCCTATGGCTACACCTTC. This sequence encodes CASSFRWSYGYTF. The gene calls are TRBV28 and TRBJ1-2; D is unresolved. The germline V and J ends were trimmed by 3 bases and 4 bases, with 9 bases remaining between them. CDR1 MDHEN and CDR2 SYDVKM come from the germline V gene. CDR3 length: 13 amino acids.

J is TRBJ2-3 and V is TRBV5-1; 7 nucleotides line up with TRBD1. Germline assignment: CDR1 SGHRS and CDR2 YFSETQ. This CDR3 spans 16 amino acids. Germline trimming cut 5 bases from V and 5 bases from J; bases unmatched to any gene: 14. The CDR3 nucleotides read TGCGCCAGCAGGGGGGACAGCGCTTTTATGGGAGATACGCAGTATTTT. Protein sequence: CASRGDSAFMGDTQYF.

This clone was seen only a few times. This CDR3 reads CASSLKADTQYF. DNA of the CDR3: TGTGCCAGCTCACTGAAGGCCGATACGCAGTATTTT. The chain links TRBV18 to TRBJ2-3; D gene ambiguous. Deletions cut 4 bases from V and 6 bases from J, with 8 bases between. CDR3 length: 12 amino acids. CDR1 is KGHSH, CDR2 LQKENI, per germline.